Below, one T cell receptor beta chain is given with its context. Its specificity is not known. The sample is drawn from a study of T-cell reconstitution after alpha-beta-depleted transplantation in children. Trimming took 0 bases from V and 0 from J, leaving 13 bases between them. The germline V gene encodes CDR1 SGHRS and CDR2 YFSETQ. This CDR3 region has 18 residues. Findings and limits, study-wide: Several hundred graft clones that had expanded were reportedly the source of alpha-beta T cells about two months after transplant.

A TCRbeta library incorporating unique molecular identifiers was prepared. TCRdb passed the PCR reads through MiXCR, listing each CDR3 protein once. The sample has approximately 1,000,000 distinct CDR3 sequences, about 29% seen once. The chain links TRBV5-1 to TRBJ2-6, with a tentative D call TRBD1 (6 bases). The sample in question was PBMCs, mostly from graft donor cells, obtained 360 days after TCRalphabeta/CD19-depleted stem cell transplant. This sequence originates from a boy under two years old who had a stem cell transplant for SCID, so the T cells may come from the graft donor. CDR3 loop: CASSLGAGANSGANVLTF. The CDR3 DNA is TGCGCCAGCAGCTTGGGGGCAGGGGCTAACTCTGGGGCCAACGTCCTGACTTTC. The entire variable domain, with the rest obtained from reference TRBV5-1 and TRBJ2-6, is as follows: KAGVTQTPRYLIKTRGQQVTLSCSPISGHRSVSWYQQTPGQGLQFLFEYFSETQRNKGNFPGRFSGRQFSNSRSEMNVSTLELGDSALYLCASSLGAGANSGANVLTFGAGSRLTVL.